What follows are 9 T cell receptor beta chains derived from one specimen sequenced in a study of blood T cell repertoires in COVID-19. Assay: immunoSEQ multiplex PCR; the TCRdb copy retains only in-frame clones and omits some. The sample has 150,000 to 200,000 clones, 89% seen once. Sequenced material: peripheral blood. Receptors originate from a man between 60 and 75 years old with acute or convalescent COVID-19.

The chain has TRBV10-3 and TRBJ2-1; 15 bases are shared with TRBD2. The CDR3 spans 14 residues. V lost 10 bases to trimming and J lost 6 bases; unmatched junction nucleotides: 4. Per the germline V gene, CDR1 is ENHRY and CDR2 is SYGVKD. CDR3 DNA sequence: TGTGCCACAGGGACTAGCGGGGGGCCCAATGAGCAGTTCTTC. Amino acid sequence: CATGTSGGPNEQFF.

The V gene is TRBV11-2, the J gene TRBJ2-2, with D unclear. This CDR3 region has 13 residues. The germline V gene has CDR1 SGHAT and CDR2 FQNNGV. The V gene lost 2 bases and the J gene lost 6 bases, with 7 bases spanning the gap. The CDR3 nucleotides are TGTGCCAGCAGCTTAAATCGGGCCGGGGAGCTGTTTTTT. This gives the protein CASSLNRAGELFF. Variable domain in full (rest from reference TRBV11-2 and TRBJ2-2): EAGVAQSPRYKIIEKRQSVAFWCNPISGHATLYWYQQILGQGPKLLIQFQNNGVVDDSQLPKDRFSAERLKGVDSTLKIQPAKLEDSAVYLCASSLNRAGELFFGEGSRLTVL.

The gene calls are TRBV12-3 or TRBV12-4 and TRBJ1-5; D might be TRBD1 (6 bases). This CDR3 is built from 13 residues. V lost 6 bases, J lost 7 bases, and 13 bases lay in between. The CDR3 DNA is TGTGCCAGCAGAAACAGGGTCGAACAGCCCCAGCATTTT. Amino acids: CASRNRVEQPQHF.

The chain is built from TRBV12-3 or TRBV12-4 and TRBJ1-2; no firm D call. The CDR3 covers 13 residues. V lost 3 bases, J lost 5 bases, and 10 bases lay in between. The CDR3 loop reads CASSFAPTYGYTF. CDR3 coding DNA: TGTGCCAGCAGTTTCGCCCCGACTTATGGCTACACCTTC.

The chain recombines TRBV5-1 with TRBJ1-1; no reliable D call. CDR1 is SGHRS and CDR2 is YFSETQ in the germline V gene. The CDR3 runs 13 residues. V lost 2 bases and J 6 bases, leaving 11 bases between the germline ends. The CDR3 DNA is TGCGCCAGCAGCTTCTCGGGGTCGCCTGAAGCTTTCTTT. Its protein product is CASSFSGSPEAFF. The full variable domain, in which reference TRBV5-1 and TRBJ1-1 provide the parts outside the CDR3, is KAGVTQTPRYLIKTRGQQVTLSCSPISGHRSVSWYQQTPGQGLQFLFEYFSETQRNKGNFPGRFSGRQFSNSRSEMNVSTLELGDSALYLCASSFSGSPEAFFGQGTRLTVV.

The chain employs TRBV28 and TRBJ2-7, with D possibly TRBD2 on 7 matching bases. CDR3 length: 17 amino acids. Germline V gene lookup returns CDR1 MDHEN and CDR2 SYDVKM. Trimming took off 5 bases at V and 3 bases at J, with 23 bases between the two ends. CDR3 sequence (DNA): TGTGCCAGCAGTCCCTACGGGGGGCAGAGGGGCAACTACGAGCAGTACTTC. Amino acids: CASSPYGGQRGNYEQYF.

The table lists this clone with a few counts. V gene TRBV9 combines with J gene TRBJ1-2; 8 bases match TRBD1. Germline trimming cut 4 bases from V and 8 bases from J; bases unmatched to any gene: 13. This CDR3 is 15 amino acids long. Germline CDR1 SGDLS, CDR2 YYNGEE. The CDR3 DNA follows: TGTGCCAGCAGCCCCTCTGGACAGGGAGGACGCGGCTACACCTTC. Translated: CASSPSGQGGRGYTF.

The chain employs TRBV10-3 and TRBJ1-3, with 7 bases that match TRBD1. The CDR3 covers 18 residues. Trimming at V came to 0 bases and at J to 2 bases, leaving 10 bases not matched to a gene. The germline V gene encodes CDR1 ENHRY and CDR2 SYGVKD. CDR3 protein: CAISESWDSPRAGNTIYF. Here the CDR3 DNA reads TGTGCCATCAGTGAGTCGTGGGACAGTCCCAGGGCTGGAAACACCATATATTTT.

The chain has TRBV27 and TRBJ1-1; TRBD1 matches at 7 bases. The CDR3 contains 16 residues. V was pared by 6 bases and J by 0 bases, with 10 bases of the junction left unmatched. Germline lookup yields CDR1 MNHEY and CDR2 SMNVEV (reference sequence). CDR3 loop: CASSHEMTGMNTEAFF. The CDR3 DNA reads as TGTGCCAGCAGCCATGAAATGACAGGGATGAACACTGAAGCTTTCTTT.